These 22 T cell receptor beta chains were sequenced from one sample in a study of cytomegalovirus exposure and HLA in healthy donors. The PCR contained 60 Vbeta and 13 Jbeta primers. Measured with immunoSEQ multiplex PCR; TCRdb has only the in-frame clones, and not every one. The sample holds fewer than 200,000 clones, roughly four fifths seen once. The sample taken for sequencing was PBMCs. The receptors derive from a man between 50 and 59 years old in good health and CMV-seropositive.

This chain links TRBV14 with TRBJ2-3; tentative D call: TRBD2 (5 bases). Germline-derived CDR1 and CDR2 are SGHDN and FVKESK. Trimming cost V 4 bases and J 6 bases, with 17 bases left between them. This CDR3 is 15 amino acids long. CDR3 region: CASSPRTGSEDTQYF. CDR3 sequence (DNA): TGTGCCAGCAGCCCCCGGACTGGCTCAGAGGATACGCAGTATTTT.

This rearrangement joins TRBV28 to TRBJ2-4; a possible D gene is TRBD2 (5 bases). Trimming pared 2 bases from V and 0 bases from J, leaving 20 bases between. The CDR3 runs to 19 residues. Germline V gene data show CDR1 as MDHEN and CDR2 as SYDVKM. The CDR3 protein is CASSLKGAGSWIAKNIQYF. In DNA form, the CDR3 reads TGTGCCAGCAGTTTAAAAGGCGCGGGCAGCTGGATAGCCAAAAACATTCAGTACTTC.

The chain carries TRBV5-5 and TRBJ1-3; no definite D call. The CDR3 spans 15 residues. Trimming took off 3 bases at V and 3 bases at J, with 13 bases between the two ends. Germline V gene sequence: CDR1 SGHKS, CDR2 YYEKEE (reference sequence). CDR3 DNA sequence: TGTGCCAGCAGCTCGGGTTGGCTTGGTGGAAACACCATATATTTT. Its translation is CASSSGWLGGNTIYF.

The rearrangement uses TRBV13 and TRBJ2-2, with D perhaps matching TRBD2 (6 bases). The CDR3 contains 15 residues. Germline-derived CDR1 and CDR2 are PRHDT and FYEKMQ (reference sequence). V lost 3 bases and J 0 bases, leaving 8 bases between the germline ends. The DNA of the CDR3 is TGTGCCAGCAGCTTGAGGGAGGCGAACACCGGGGAGCTGTTTTTT. It translates to CASSLREANTGELFF.

The V and J genes are TRBV10-3 and TRBJ1-1; 7 nucleotides line up with TRBD1. Germline V lookup: CDR1 ENHRY, CDR2 SYGVKD. With V trimmed by 5 bases and J by 3 bases, 12 bases remained unmatched. This CDR3 has 16 residues. The CDR3 DNA sequence: TGTGCCATCAGTCGGGGTGGCCAGGGGGGCGACACTGAAGCTTTCTTT. Amino acid sequence: CAISRGGQGGDTEAFF.

CDR3 nucleotide sequence: TGTGCCTGGGCGACAGGGTGGAAGCAGCCCCAGCATTTT. It is translated as CAWATGWKQPQHF. The chain couples TRBV30 to TRBJ1-5; 7 bases fit TRBD1. CDR1 and CDR2 from the germline V gene are GTSNPN and SVGIG (reference sequence). The junction had 8 bases not matched to a gene; V was cut back by 5 bases and J by 7 bases. The CDR3 runs to 13 residues. The variable domain in full, with the rest retrieved from reference TRBV30 and TRBJ1-5, is SQTIHQWPATLVQPVGSPLSLECTVEGTSNPNLYWYRQAAGRGLQLLFYSVGIGQISSEVPQNLSASRPQDRQFILSSKKLLLSDSGFYLCAWATGWKQPQHFGDGTRLSIL.

The chain joins TRBV25-1 to TRBJ1-2; 7 bases are shared with TRBD1. Trimming at V came to 2 bases and at J to 5 bases, leaving 2 bases not matched to a gene. Germline V CDR1 and CDR2: MGHDK, SYGVNS. This CDR3 is 13 amino acids long. CDR3 coding DNA: TGTGCCAGCAGTGAAGGACAGGAGTATGGCTACACCTTC. It encodes CASSEGQEYGYTF.

This clone has only a few counts. Here the CDR3 DNA reads TGTGCCTGGAGTTCCGGGACACTCGGCTACACCTTC. As protein: CAWSSGTLGYTF. The genes are TRBV30 and TRBJ1-2; D possibly corresponds to TRBD1 (6 bases). Trimming removed 2 bases at V and 8 bases at J, with 12 bases between. The CDR3 has 12 amino acids. The germline gives CDR1 GTSNPN, CDR2 SVGIG (reference sequence).

The V and J genes are TRBV27 and TRBJ1-4; D unresolved. The length of the CDR3 is 14 residues. V was trimmed by 6 bases and J by 4 bases, leaving 12 bases between them. CDR1 MNHEY and CDR2 SMNVEV come from the germline V gene (reference sequence). In DNA, the CDR3 is TGTGCCAGCAGCTTCTGGGCGGGTAATGAAAAACTGTTTTTT. It codes for CASSFWAGNEKLFF. Complete variable domain (other parts from reference TRBV27 and TRBJ1-4): EAQVTQNPRYLITVTGKKLTVTCSQNMNHEYMSWYRQDPGLGLRQIYYSMNVEVTDKGDVPEGYKVSRKEKRNFPLILESPSPNQTSLYFCASSFWAGNEKLFFGSGTQLSVL.

The genes are TRBV7-2 and TRBJ2-5, with 14 positions matching TRBD2. Germline V gene data show CDR1 as SGHTA and CDR2 as FQGNSA. This CDR3 has 17 residues. After removal of 5 bases from V and 5 bases from J, the junction contained 10 bases not matched to a gene. The CDR3 protein is CASSIGLAGGRGETQYF. In nucleotides, the CDR3 is TGTGCCAGCAGCATCGGACTAGCGGGGGGCCGGGGGGAGACCCAGTACTTC.

V is TRBV6-5 and J is TRBJ1-3; D ambiguous. The CDR3 extends over 13 amino acids. The ends were cut back, 2 bases at V and 4 bases at J, with 6 bases in the middle. The germline V gene encodes CDR1 MNHEY and CDR2 SVGAGI. CDR3 amino acids: CASSYGGGNTIYF. DNA of the CDR3: TGTGCCAGCAGTTACGGAGGGGGAAACACCATATATTTT.

This chain links TRBV27 with TRBJ2-7, with D tentatively TRBD2 (6 bases). The germline V gene encodes CDR1 MNHEY and CDR2 SMNVEV (reference sequence). CDR3 length: 14 amino acids. The ends were cut back, 4 bases at V and 5 bases at J, with 15 bases in the middle. CDR3 region: CASSCRRGPHEQYF. The CDR3 region has the DNA TGTGCCAGCAGTTGTCGGAGGGGACCCCACGAGCAGTACTTC.

The chain employs TRBV7-6 and TRBJ2-7; no definite D call. The V gene lost 5 bases and the J gene lost 6 bases, with 8 bases spanning the gap. CDR1 and CDR2 (germline): SGHVS, FNYEAQ. The CDR3 has 11 amino acids. The CDR3 reads CASSNRLEQYF. Written as DNA, the CDR3 is TGTGCCAGCAGCAATAGACTCGAGCAGTACTTC.

This clone occurred a few times. The chain is built from TRBV30 and TRBJ2-7, with no clear D. Germline V gives CDR1 GTSNPN, CDR2 SVGIG (reference sequence). Trimming shortened V by 0 bases and J by 0 bases, and 9 bases separated the two germline ends. The CDR3 spans 14 residues. The CDR3 here is CAWSVLWSSYEQYF. The CDR3 nucleotides read TGTGCCTGGAGTGTACTTTGGTCCTCCTACGAGCAGTACTTC.

Note on this clone: The same CDR3 also results from other DNA sequences found in this sample. The V and J genes are TRBV6-5 and TRBJ1-5; 10 nucleotides line up with TRBD1. The V gene end was trimmed by 4 bases and the J gene end by 5 bases; junction bases not matched to a gene: 2. The CDR3 is made up of 14 amino acids. Germline V CDR1 and CDR2: MNHEY, SVGAGI. The CDR3 sequence is CASSWGTGDQPQHF. The CDR3 DNA follows: TGTGCCAGCAGTTGGGGGACAGGGGATCAGCCCCAGCATTTT.

This chain joins TRBV7-9 and TRBJ1-1, with TRBD1 identical over 10 bases. This CDR3 has 15 amino acids. Trimming removed 2 bases from V and 6 bases from J; junction bases left unmatched: 6. CDR1 and CDR2 from the germline V gene are SEHNR and FQNEAQ (reference sequence). CDR3 sequence (DNA): TGTGCCAGCAGCTTAATTCGGGACAGGGGATCTGAAGCTTTCTTT. Translated: CASSLIRDRGSEAFF.

The V call is TRBV30, the J call TRBJ2-5, with 9 nucleotides matching TRBD1. Germline CDR1 reads GTSNPN; CDR2 reads SVGIG (reference sequence). Trimming cost V 4 bases and J 4 bases; bases outside gene matches: 10. This CDR3 comprises 15 residues. CDR3 bases: TGTGCCTGGACCCCCCCGGACAGGGGATCAGAGACCCAGTACTTC. It encodes CAWTPPDRGSETQYF.

The J gene is TRBJ2-4, the V gene TRBV7-2; 7 nucleotides align to TRBD1. V lost 4 bases to trimming and J lost 0 bases; unmatched junction nucleotides: 9. Looked up from germline, CDR1 is SGHTA and CDR2 is FQGNSA. The CDR3 loop spans 17 amino acids. The CDR3 sequence: CASSSASTGLAKNIQYF. CDR3 DNA sequence: TGTGCCAGCAGCTCCGCCTCGACAGGGTTAGCCAAAAACATTCAGTACTTC.

The chain combines TRBV29-1 with TRBJ2-7; 7 nucleotides match TRBD2. Trimming removed 3 bases from V and 3 bases from J; junction bases left unmatched: 5. CDR3 length equals 13 residues. CDR1 SQVTM and CDR2 ANQGSEA come from the germline V gene. The CDR3 is CSVELRGGYEQYF. CDR3 coding DNA: TGCAGCGTTGAGCTGCGCGGGGGCTACGAGCAGTACTTC.

The genes are TRBV27 and TRBJ1-2; 8 bases are a match to TRBD1. The junction had 7 bases not matched to a gene; V was cut back by 0 bases and J by 7 bases. CDR3 length equals 15 residues. Germline V CDR1 and CDR2: MNHEY, SMNVEV (reference sequence). In DNA form, the CDR3 reads TGTGCCAGCAGTTTATCTACGCAGGGGGCGCGTGGCTACACCTTC. Protein sequence: CASSLSTQGARGYTF.

The J gene is TRBJ2-7, the V gene TRBV11-2, with 7 nucleotides matching TRBD1. The germline CDR1 and CDR2 sequences are SGHAT and FQNNGV. With 2 bases clipped from V and 0 bases from J, the junction kept 4 bases outside the gene matches. The CDR3 has 15 amino acids. CDR3 amino acids: CASSLYGQASYEQYF. CDR3 coding DNA: TGTGCCAGCAGCTTATATGGACAGGCCTCCTACGAGCAGTACTTC.

The V gene is TRBV6-5, the J gene TRBJ1-1, with 7 bases matching TRBD1. This CDR3 region has 13 residues. Losses at the gene ends were 10 bases for V and 0 bases for J; bases not matched to a gene: 5. Germline V CDR1 and CDR2: MNHEY, SVGAGI. Here the CDR3 DNA reads TGTGCCACCTCGACAGGGATGAACACTGAAGCTTTCTTT. It translates to CATSTGMNTEAFF.